This T cell receptor beta chain originates from a study of cytomegalovirus exposure and HLA in healthy donors. At sampling all donors were nominally healthy, likely with unrecorded immune exposures. Germline V lookup: CDR1 LNHDA, CDR2 SQIVND (reference sequence). With 4 bases clipped from V and 3 bases from J, the junction kept 4 bases outside the gene matches. The CDR3 runs to 15 residues. Whole-study results and caveats: In a later analysis, at a false discovery rate of 0.05, approximately 16,000 TCR beta sequences matched HLA alleles. Usually a TCR sequence was rare, but some public TCRs were found in many donors.

To note about this clone: Its antigen is still unknown.

With 60 Vbeta and 13 Jbeta primers, the PCR was carried out. The protocol was immunoSEQ multiplex PCR, while the TCRdb copy is restricted to in-frame clones and leaves out a portion. The profile covers under 200,000 clones, with 73% appearing a single time and less than 2% taken by the ten largest. This receptor was obtained from a woman under 40 in good health and CMV-seronegative. V gene TRBV19 combines with J gene TRBJ1-4; TRBD1 agrees at 8 bases. The specimen sequenced was PBMCs. CDR3 sequence reads: CASSNPQGANEKLFF. The CDR3 region has the DNA TGTGCCAGTAGTAACCCACAGGGGGCTAATGAAAAACTGTTTTTT.